This T cell receptor (beta chain) was profiled in a study of T cell changes during pregnancy in multiple sclerosis. The CDR3 runs to 15 residues. J lost 6 bases, V lost 4 bases, and 8 bases had no gene match. Germline-derived CDR1 and CDR2 are LNHNV and YYDKDF (reference sequence). The method was immunoSEQ multiplex PCR; TCRdb's version includes in-frame clones alone and lacks a portion of them. Counted here are some 71,000 clones, about 92% occurring once; the ten biggest clones make up more than 1.1%. The origin of this receptor is a female donor with multiple sclerosis, enrolled in a pregnancy study. The chain recombines TRBV15 with TRBJ2-4; 8 positions match TRBD2. Sequencing used peripheral blood, obtained after pregnancy. The DNA of the CDR3 is TGTGCCACCAGCAATGCCGGGACTAGTCTAAACATTCAGTACTTC. It translates to CATSNAGTSLNIQYF. Full variable domain (remainder filled in from reference TRBV15 and TRBJ2-4): DAMVIQNPRYQVTQFGKPVTLSCSQTLNHNVMYWYQQKSSQAPKLLFHYYDKDFNNEADTPDNFQSRRPNTSFCFLDIRSPGLGDTAMYLCATSNAGTSLNIQYFGAGTRLSVL.